These T cell receptor beta chains were read from a single sample in a study of blood T cell repertoires in COVID-19. The assay was immunoSEQ multiplex PCR, and TCRdb's table has in-frame clones only and misses some. The table records 150,000 to 200,000 clones, 82% of them present only once. The material sequenced was peripheral blood. Receptors were obtained from a woman in her sixties or seventies with acute or convalescent COVID-19. Each CDR3 is given with its conserved first and last residue. The order of the fields is V gene, clone size, D gene, J gene, CDR3 DNA, CDR3 protein. The D gene is left open where the match is weak. Only some rows state a clone size, as once, few, many or a class for expanded clones.

TRBV30	NA	NA	TRBJ1-2	TGTGCCTGGAGAGCGCGGGCTAACTATGGCTACACCTTC	CAWRARANYGYTF
TRBV24-1	NA	TRBD1	TRBJ1-4	TGTGCCACCAGGGTGACAGGGGAACCTAAGGAAGAAAAACTGTTTTTT	CATRVTGEPKEEKLFF
TRBV5-6	once	TRBD1	TRBJ1-5	TGTGCCAGCAGAGTAAGGCGGACAGGGAGCAATCAGCCCCAGCATTTT	CASRVRRTGSNQPQHF
TRBV25-1	NA	TRBD2	TRBJ2-2	TGTGCCAGCACAGGGAGCGGGACTAGCATCGGGGAGCTGTTTTTT	CASTGSGTSIGELFF
TRBV10-3	NA	NA	TRBJ1-2	TGTGCCATCAGTGAGATCAGGGGAGATGGCTACACCTTC	CAISEIRGDGYTF
TRBV7-2	NA	NA	TRBJ1-1	TGTGCCAGCAGCTTAGCAAGAGGGTACACTGAAGCTTTCTTT	CASSLARGYTEAFF
TRBV6-2/TRBV6-3	NA	NA	TRBJ1-1	TGTGCCAGCAGTGGACAAGAGAACACTGAAGCTTTCTTT	CASSGQENTEAFF
TRBV7-9	few	TRBD1	TRBJ1-4	TGTGCCAGCAGCTTAGCCGACAGGGTCCCTGAAAAACTGTTTTTT	CASSLADRVPEKLFF
TRBV28	NA	NA	TRBJ1-1	TGTGCCAGCAGTTCGGCCGGACATACGAACACTGAAGCTTTCTTT	CASSSAGHTNTEAFF
TRBV18	NA	TRBD1	TRBJ1-1	TGTGCCAGCTCACTGCGGACAGGGCTCACTGAAGCTTTCTTT	CASSLRTGLTEAFF
TRBV29-1	NA	NA	TRBJ1-2	TGCAGCGTCGATTCGTACAGGGATGGCTACACCTTC	CSVDSYRDGYTF
TRBV15	NA	TRBD1	TRBJ1-2	TGTGCCACCAGCTTCTCGTCCAGGGGGCGCGGGTATGGCTACACCTTC	CATSFSSRGRGYGYTF
TRBV9	NA	NA	TRBJ1-1	TGTGCCAGCAGCGTAGCCGGATTACAGGGTGAAGCTTTCTTT	CASSVAGLQGEAFF
TRBV19	NA	NA	TRBJ1-2	TGTGCCAGTAGTTCCCTTATGGCAGGCTATGGCTACACCTTC	CASSSLMAGYGYTF
TRBV21-1	NA	NA	TRBJ2-5	TGTGCCAGCAGCTTGATGGGGACTCCTAGTAGCCAAAAAGAGACCCAGTACTTC	CASSLMGTPSSQKETQYF
TRBV9	NA	NA	TRBJ1-2	TGTGCCAGCAGCGCATCCTCCGTGGGACACCTTAACTATGGCTACACCTTC	CASSASSVGHLNYGYTF
TRBV5-1	NA	NA	TRBJ2-7	TGCGCCAGCAGCTCCCAGGGGAGCTCCTACGAGCAGTACTTC	CASSSQGSSYEQYF
TRBV5-6	NA	TRBD1	TRBJ1-1	TGTGCCAGCAGGCGCGACAGGGGCGGCGCTTTCTTT	CASRRDRGGAFF
TRBV28	NA	NA	TRBJ1-2	TGTGCCAGCAGTTCAGGGCCCTATGGCTACACCTTC	CASSSGPYGYTF
TRBV2	few	NA	TRBJ1-2	TGTGCCAGCGGGGACTTCTTCTATGGCTACACCTTC	CASGDFFYGYTF
TRBV5-1	NA	TRBD1	TRBJ1-6	TGCGCCAGCAGCTCGGGACAGAACCAGGGTTCACCCCTCCACTTT	CASSSGQNQGSPLHF
TRBV28	NA	NA	TRBJ1-5	TGTGCCAGCATCCTAGGGGGGGGAAGTCAGCCCCAGCATTTT	CASILGGGSQPQHF